Below, 3 T cell receptor beta chains from the same sample are listed, as sequenced in a study of cytomegalovirus exposure and HLA in healthy donors. With 60 Vbeta and 13 Jbeta primers, the PCR was carried out. The repertoire was sequenced with immunoSEQ multiplex PCR; TCRdb's copy has only in-frame clones and lacks some. The sample shows about 120,000 clones, 55% to 75% of them seen only once. Material: PBMCs. These receptor sequences come from a woman aged 40-49 years in good health and CMV-seropositive.

The J gene is TRBJ1-5, the V gene TRBV11-2, with 7 bases identical to TRBD1. The germline CDR1 and CDR2 sequences are SGHAT and FQNNGV. There are 14 residues in the CDR3. V shed 4 bases and J 2 bases; nucleotides not matched to a gene: 2. The DNA of the CDR3 is TGTGCCAGCAGCTACGACAGGGGCAATCAGCCCCAGCATTTT. It translates to CASSYDRGNQPQHF.

This clone has more than one count but fewer than ten. The chain joins TRBV30 to TRBJ2-3, with 11 bases lining up with TRBD2. V dropped 0 bases and J dropped 5; count of bases not matched to a gene: 4. The CDR3 extends over 15 amino acids. The germline V gene has CDR1 GTSNPN and CDR2 SVGIG (reference sequence). CDR3 region: CAWSVLAGDGDTQYF. The DNA of the CDR3 is TGTGCCTGGAGTGTACTAGCGGGAGATGGAGATACGCAGTATTTT.

This chain joins TRBV5-1 and TRBJ2-3, with 7 nucleotides matching TRBD2. This CDR3 has 15 amino acids. J lost 1 base, V lost 5 bases, and 7 bases had no gene match. CDR1 SGHRS and CDR2 YFSETQ come from the germline V gene. CDR3 amino acids: CASRLGLGGTDTQYF. The DNA for the CDR3 is TGCGCCAGCAGGCTCGGACTAGGAGGCACAGATACGCAGTATTTT.